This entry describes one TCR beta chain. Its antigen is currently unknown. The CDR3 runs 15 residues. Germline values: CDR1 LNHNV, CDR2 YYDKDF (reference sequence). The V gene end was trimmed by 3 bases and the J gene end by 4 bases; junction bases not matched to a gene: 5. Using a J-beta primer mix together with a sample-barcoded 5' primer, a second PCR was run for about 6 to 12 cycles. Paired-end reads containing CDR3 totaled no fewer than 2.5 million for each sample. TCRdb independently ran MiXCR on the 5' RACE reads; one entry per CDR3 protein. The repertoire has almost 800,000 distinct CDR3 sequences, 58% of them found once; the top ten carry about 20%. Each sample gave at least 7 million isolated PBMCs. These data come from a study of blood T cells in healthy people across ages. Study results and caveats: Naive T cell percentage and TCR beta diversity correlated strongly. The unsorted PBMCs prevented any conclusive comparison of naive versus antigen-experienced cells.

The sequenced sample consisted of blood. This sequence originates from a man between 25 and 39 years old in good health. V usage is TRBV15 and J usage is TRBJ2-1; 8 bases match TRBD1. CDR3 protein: CATSSTGGPYNEQFF. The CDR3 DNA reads TGTGCCACCAGCAGTACAGGGGGGCCTTACAATGAGCAGTTCTTC.